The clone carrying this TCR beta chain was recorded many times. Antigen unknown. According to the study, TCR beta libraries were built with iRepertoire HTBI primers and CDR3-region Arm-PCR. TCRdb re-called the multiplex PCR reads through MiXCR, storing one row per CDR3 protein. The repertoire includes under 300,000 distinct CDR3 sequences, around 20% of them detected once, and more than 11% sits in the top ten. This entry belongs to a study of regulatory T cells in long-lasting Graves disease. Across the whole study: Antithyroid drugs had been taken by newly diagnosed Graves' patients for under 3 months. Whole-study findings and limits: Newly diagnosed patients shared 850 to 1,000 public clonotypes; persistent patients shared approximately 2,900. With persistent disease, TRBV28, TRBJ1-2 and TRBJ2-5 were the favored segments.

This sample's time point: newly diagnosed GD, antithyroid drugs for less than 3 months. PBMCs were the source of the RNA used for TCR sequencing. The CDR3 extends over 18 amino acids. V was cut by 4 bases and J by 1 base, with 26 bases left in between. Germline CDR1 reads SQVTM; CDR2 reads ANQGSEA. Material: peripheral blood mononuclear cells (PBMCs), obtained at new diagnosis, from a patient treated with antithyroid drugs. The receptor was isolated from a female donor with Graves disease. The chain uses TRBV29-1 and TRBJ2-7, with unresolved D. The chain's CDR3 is CSVASFLLSPKPSYEQYF. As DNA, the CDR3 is TGCAGCGTTGCCTCCTTTTTGCTGTCCCCGAAGCCTTCCTACGAGCAGTACTTC.